Following are 7 T cell receptor beta chains from one sample sequenced in a study of identical twins. TCRdb re-analysed the 5' RACE reads in MiXCR, keeping a single row per CDR3 protein. The profile shows hundreds of thousands of distinct CDR3 sequences, roughly 20% of them singletons. These same data were also listed under a study on T cells expressing NK-cell markers.

Source material: PBMCs. These receptors originate from a woman younger than 30 in good health.

The chain links TRBV5-4 to TRBJ2-3; the match to TRBD2 covers 7 bases. Germline CDR1 reads SGHNT; CDR2 reads YYREEE (reference sequence). Trimming removed 4 bases from V and 4 bases from J; junction bases left unmatched: 9. The CDR3 is 15 amino acids. The CDR3 loop is CASSLKRGGADTQYF. For the CDR3, the DNA is TGTGCCAGCAGCCTCAAGAGGGGAGGGGCAGATACGCAGTATTTT.

This clonotype was observed a few times. The V gene is TRBV29-1, the J gene TRBJ2-5; 7 nucleotides align to TRBD1. This CDR3 comprises 13 residues. J gave up 2 bases and V 7 bases, and 7 bases lay outside the gene matches. In germline, CDR1 is SQVTM, CDR2 ANQGSEA. In DNA, the CDR3 is TGCAGCGCCCAGGGACAGCTTCAAGAGACCCAGTACTTC. It translates to CSAQGQLQETQYF.

The genes are TRBV12-3 or TRBV12-4 and TRBJ2-3; no reliable D call. The CDR3 is 14 residues long. V lost 5 bases and J 4 bases, leaving 13 bases between the germline ends. CDR3 sequence reads: CASSREIEADTQYF. The CDR3 nucleotides read TGTGCCAGCAGTAGAGAGATTGAGGCAGATACGCAGTATTTT.

The rearrangement uses TRBV20-1 and TRBJ1-4; no clear D gene. The length of the CDR3 is 12 residues. Trimming removed 6 bases at V and 3 bases at J, with 8 bases between. Per germline, CDR1 DFQATT and CDR2 SNEGSKA (reference sequence). CDR3: CSAWGANEKLFF. As DNA, the CDR3 is TGCAGTGCCTGGGGAGCTAATGAAAAACTGTTTTTT.

The chain recombines TRBV20-1 with TRBJ2-3; D unresolved. Germline lookup yields CDR1 DFQATT and CDR2 SNEGSKA (reference sequence). The CDR3 is made up of 11 amino acids. Deletions cut 6 bases from V and 10 bases from J, with 14 bases between. Here the CDR3 reads CSAGVAGAQYF. The CDR3 DNA reads TGCAGTGCGGGTGTAGCTGGCGCGCAGTATTTT.

This chain links TRBV5-1 with TRBJ2-3; 8 bases are a match to TRBD2. This CDR3 has 14 residues. The junction had 4 bases not matched to a gene; V was cut back by 6 bases and J by 1 base. The V gene's germline CDR1 is SGHRS and CDR2 YFSETQ. The CDR3 nucleotides are TGCGCCAGCAAGCGGGGGTGGGGCACAGATACGCAGTATTTT. Protein product: CASKRGWGTDTQYF.

This clonotype was counted between two and nine times. This sequence joins TRBV6-2 or TRBV6-3 and TRBJ2-7, with D perhaps matching TRBD2 (5 bases). This CDR3 comprises 14 residues. The V end lost 10 bases, the J end lost 5 bases, and 21 bases lay between the germline ends. Germline CDR1 reads MNHEY; CDR2 reads SVGEGT. This CDR3 reads CATVPAGGKNEQYF. The CDR3 nucleotides read TGTGCCACCGTACCCGCCGGAGGCAAGAACGAGCAGTACTTC.